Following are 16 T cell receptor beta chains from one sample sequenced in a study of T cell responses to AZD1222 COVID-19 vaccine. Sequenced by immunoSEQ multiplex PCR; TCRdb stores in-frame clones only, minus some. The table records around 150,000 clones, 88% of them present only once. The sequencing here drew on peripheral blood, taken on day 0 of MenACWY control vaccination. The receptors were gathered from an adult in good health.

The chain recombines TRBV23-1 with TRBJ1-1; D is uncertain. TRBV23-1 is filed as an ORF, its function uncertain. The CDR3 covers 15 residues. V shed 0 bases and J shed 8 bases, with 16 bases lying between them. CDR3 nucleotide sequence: TGCGCCAGCAGTCAATCAGCGACCCTTGGTGGAGAAGCTTTCTTT. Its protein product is CASSQSATLGGEAFF.

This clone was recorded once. CDR3 coding DNA: TGTGCCAGCAGCTTAATTACAGGGAGCGAGAACGAGCAGTACTTC. It translates to CASSLITGSENEQYF. V and J are TRBV7-2 and TRBJ2-7; maybe TRBD1 (6 bases). The length of the CDR3 is 15 residues. The germline CDR1 and CDR2 sequences are SGHTA and FQGNSA. With 2 bases removed from V and 5 bases from J, the gap between germline ends came to 16 bases.

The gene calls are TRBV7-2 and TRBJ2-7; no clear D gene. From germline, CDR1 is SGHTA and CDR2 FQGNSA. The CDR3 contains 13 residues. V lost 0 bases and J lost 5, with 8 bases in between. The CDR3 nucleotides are TGTGCCAGCAGCTTAGCGCTTAGAGACGAGCAGTACTTC. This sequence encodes CASSLALRDEQYF.

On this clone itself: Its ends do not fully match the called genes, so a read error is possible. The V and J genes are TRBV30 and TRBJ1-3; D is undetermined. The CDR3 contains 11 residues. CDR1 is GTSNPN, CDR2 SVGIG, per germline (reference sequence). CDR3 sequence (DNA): TGTGCCTGGAAGAGACTCGGCCAGTTCCATTTT. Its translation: CAWKRLGQFHF.

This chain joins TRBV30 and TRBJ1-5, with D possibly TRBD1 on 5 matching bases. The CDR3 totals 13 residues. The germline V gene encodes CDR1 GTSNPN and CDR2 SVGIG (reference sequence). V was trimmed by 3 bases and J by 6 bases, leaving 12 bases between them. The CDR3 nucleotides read TGTGCCTGGAGCGGGACGGCGGGTCAGCCCCAGCATTTT. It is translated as CAWSGTAGQPQHF.

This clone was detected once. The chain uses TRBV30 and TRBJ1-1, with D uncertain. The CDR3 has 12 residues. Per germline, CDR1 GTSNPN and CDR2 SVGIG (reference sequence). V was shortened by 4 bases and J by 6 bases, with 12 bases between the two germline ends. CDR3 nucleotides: TGTGCCTGGAACTATCTAGAACCTGAAGCTTTCTTT. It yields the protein CAWNYLEPEAFF.

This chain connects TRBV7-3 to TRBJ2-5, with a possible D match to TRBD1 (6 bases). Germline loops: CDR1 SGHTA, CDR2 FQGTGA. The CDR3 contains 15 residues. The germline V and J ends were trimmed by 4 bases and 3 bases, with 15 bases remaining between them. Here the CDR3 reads CASSYSGAPEETQYF. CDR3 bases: TGTGCCAGCAGCTATTCAGGGGCACCTGAAGAGACCCAGTACTTC.

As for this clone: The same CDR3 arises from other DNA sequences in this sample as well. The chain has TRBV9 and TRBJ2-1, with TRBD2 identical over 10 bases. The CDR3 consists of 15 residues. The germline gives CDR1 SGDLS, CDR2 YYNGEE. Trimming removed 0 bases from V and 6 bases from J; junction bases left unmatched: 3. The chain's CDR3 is CASSVASGGGNEQFF. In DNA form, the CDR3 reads TGTGCCAGCAGCGTAGCTAGCGGGGGAGGCAATGAGCAGTTCTTC.

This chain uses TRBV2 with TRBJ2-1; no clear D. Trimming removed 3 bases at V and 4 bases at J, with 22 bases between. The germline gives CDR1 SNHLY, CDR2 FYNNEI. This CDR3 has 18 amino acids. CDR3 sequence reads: CASSDLNGARPTYNEQFF. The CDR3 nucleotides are TGTGCCAGCAGTGACCTCAACGGTGCGCGACCAACTTACAATGAGCAGTTCTTC.

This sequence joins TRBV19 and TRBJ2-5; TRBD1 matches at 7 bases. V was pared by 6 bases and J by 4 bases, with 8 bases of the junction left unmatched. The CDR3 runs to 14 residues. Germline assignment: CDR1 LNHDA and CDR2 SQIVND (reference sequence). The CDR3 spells CASSSRQGGETQYF. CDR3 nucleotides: TGTGCCAGTAGCTCTCGACAGGGCGGAGAGACCCAGTACTTC. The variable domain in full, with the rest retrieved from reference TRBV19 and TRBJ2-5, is DGGITQSPKYLFRKEGQNVTLSCEQNLNHDAMYWYRQDPGQGLRLIYYSQIVNDFQKGDIAEGYSVSREKKESFPLTVTSAQKNPTAFYLCASSSRQGGETQYFGPGTRLLVL.

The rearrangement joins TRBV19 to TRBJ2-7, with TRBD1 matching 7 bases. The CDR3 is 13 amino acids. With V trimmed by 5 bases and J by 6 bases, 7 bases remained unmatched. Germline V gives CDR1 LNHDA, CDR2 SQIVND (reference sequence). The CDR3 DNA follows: TGTGCCAGTAGTCCCGACAGGGCGCTCGAGCAGTACTTC. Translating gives CASSPDRALEQYF.

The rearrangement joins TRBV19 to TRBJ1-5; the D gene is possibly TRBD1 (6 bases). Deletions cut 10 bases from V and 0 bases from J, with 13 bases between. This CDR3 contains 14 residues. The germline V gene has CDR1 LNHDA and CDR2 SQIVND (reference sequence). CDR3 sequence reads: CATRQDFSNQPQHF. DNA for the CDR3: TGTGCCACGAGACAGGATTTTAGCAATCAGCCCCAGCATTTT.

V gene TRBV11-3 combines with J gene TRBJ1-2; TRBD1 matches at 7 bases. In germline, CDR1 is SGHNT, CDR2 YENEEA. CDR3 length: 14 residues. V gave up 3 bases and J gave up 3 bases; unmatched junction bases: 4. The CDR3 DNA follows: TGTGCCAGCAGCTTTAGGGGGCTGGACTATGGCTACACCTTC. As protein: CASSFRGLDYGYTF.

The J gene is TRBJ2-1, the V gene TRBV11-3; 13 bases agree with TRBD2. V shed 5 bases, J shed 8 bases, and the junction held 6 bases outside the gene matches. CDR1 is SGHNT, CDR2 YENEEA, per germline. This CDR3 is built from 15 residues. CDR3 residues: CASSLLAGGSDEQFF. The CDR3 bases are TGTGCCAGCAGCCTACTAGCGGGGGGGTCCGATGAGCAGTTCTTC.

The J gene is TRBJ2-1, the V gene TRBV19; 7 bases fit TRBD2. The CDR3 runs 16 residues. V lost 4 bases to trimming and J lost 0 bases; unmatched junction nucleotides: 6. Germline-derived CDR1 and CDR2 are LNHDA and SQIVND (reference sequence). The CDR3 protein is CASSKEGGSSYNEQFF. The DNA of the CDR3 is TGTGCCAGTAGTAAAGAGGGAGGGAGCTCCTACAATGAGCAGTTCTTC. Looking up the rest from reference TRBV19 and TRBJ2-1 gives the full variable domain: DGGITQSPKYLFRKEGQNVTLSCEQNLNHDAMYWYRQDPGQGLRLIYYSQIVNDFQKGDIAEGYSVSREKKESFPLTVTSAQKNPTAFYLCASSKEGGSSYNEQFFGPGTRLTVL.

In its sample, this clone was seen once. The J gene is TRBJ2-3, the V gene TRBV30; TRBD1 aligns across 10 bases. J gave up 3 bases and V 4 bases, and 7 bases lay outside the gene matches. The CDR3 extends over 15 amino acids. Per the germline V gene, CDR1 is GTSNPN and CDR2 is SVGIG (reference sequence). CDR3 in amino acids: CAWTSRDRGTDTQYF. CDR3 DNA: TGTGCCTGGACCAGTCGGGACAGGGGAACAGATACGCAGTATTTT.